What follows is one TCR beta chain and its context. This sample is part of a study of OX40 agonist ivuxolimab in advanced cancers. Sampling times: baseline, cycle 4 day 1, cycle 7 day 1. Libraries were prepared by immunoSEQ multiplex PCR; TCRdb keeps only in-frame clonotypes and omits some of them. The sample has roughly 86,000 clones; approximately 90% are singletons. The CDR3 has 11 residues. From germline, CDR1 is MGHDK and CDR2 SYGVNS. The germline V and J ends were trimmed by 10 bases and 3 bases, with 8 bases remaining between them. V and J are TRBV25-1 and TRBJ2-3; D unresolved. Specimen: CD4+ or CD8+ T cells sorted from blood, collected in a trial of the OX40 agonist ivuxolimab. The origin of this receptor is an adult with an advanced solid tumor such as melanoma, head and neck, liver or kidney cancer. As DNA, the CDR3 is TGTGCCACCCGATTTACAGATACGCAGTATTTT. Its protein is CATRFTDTQYF.